Following are 9 T cell receptor beta chains from one sample sequenced in a study of blood T cell repertoires in COVID-19 (dated by TCRdb to about 2020). The library came from the immunoSEQ multiplex PCR assay. Sourced from immuneACCESS, this table was stored by TCRdb with only in-frame sequences that have V and J called. A share of the clones is absent; for the studies checked, an unresolved V gene accounts for under half, and the remainder has no known explanation. Counted in this sample were 350,000 to 400,000 clones; around nine tenths of them appeared once. Roughly 1.2% of the sample rests with the top ten. The sequencing input was PBMCs or T cells enriched from blood (not recorded which). The receptors shown here come from a woman between 18 and 29 years old who had recovered from COVID-19.

The CDR3 sequence is CASRRQDRDGYTF. The CDR3 DNA follows: TGTGCCAGCAGGCGACAGGATCGGGATGGCTACACCTTC. This sequence joins TRBV6-5 and TRBJ1-2, with a tentative D call TRBD1 (6 bases). This CDR3 has 13 residues. CDR1 is MNHEY, CDR2 SVGAGI, per germline. Trimming cost V 6 bases and J 6 bases, with 14 bases left between them.

The gene calls are TRBV7-9 and TRBJ1-1, with TRBD1 as a possible D gene (5 bases). Trimming cost V 3 bases and J 4 bases, with 24 bases left between them. The length of the CDR3 is 18 residues. CDR1 and CDR2 (germline): SEHNR, FQNEAQ (reference sequence). The CDR3 spells CASSFNFAGGTESTEAFF. CDR3 sequence (DNA): TGTGCCAGCAGCTTTAATTTCGCGGGGGGGACTGAGAGCACTGAAGCTTTCTTT.

The chain is built from TRBV12-5 and TRBJ1-4; no definite D call. Germline CDR1 reads LGHNT; CDR2 reads FRNRAP. V lost 0 bases to trimming and J lost 0 bases, with 8 bases between them. This CDR3 is built from 16 residues. The CDR3 protein is CASGLVQTTTNEKLFF. The CDR3 bases are TGTGCTAGTGGTTTGGTACAGACAACAACTAATGAAAAACTGTTTTTT.

V and J are TRBV9 and TRBJ1-3; weak D call: TRBD1 (5 bases). The germline CDR1 and CDR2 sequences are SGDLS and YYNGEE. The V end was cut by 0 bases, the J end by 4 bases, with 14 bases between. This CDR3 has 16 amino acids. The CDR3 DNA is TGTGCCAGCAGCGTAGAGGGGAGGCGACCAGGAAACACCATATATTTT. It specifies CASSVEGRRPGNTIYF.

The chain employs TRBV4-1 and TRBJ1-5; D is uncertain. Trimming removed 4 bases from V and 2 bases from J, with 15 bases in between. The V gene's germline CDR1 is MGHRA and CDR2 YSYEKL. This CDR3 comprises 16 residues. The CDR3 DNA sequence: TGCGCCAGCAGCCTAAAAAACCAGGTCGGCAATCAGCCCCAGCATTTT. It encodes CASSLKNQVGNQPQHF.

The chain uses TRBV7-9 and TRBJ1-6; 7 bases map to TRBD1. The germline gives CDR1 SEHNR, CDR2 FQNEAQ (reference sequence). CDR3 length: 12 amino acids. The V and J ends lost 6 bases and 7 bases, in that order; junction bases with no gene match: 0. The CDR3 sequence: CASRTGNSPLHF. The CDR3 region has the DNA TGTGCCAGCAGGACAGGGAATTCACCCCTCCACTTT.

The rearrangement links TRBV15 to TRBJ2-6; 7 nucleotides align to TRBD1. Trimming cost V 2 bases and J 4 bases; bases outside gene matches: 14. CDR1 is LNHNV, CDR2 YYDKDF, per germline (reference sequence). CDR3 length: 19 amino acids. CDR3: CATSRRERAAGGGANVLTF. The CDR3 nucleotides are TGTGCCACCAGCAGAAGAGAACGAGCGGCAGGGGGAGGGGCCAACGTCCTGACTTTC.

The rearrangement uses TRBV14 and TRBJ1-3; tentatively, D is TRBD1 (6 bases). The CDR3 extends over 14 amino acids. V lost 3 bases and J 4 bases, leaving 10 bases between the germline ends. Germline-derived CDR1 and CDR2 are SGHDN and FVKESK. For the CDR3, the DNA is TGTGCCAGCAGCCATCAGGGGAGAGGAAACACCATATATTTT. This encodes CASSHQGRGNTIYF. The variable domain in full, with the rest retrieved from reference TRBV14 and TRBJ1-3, is EAGVTQFPSHSVIEKGQTVTLRCDPISGHDNLYWYRRVMGKEIKFLLHFVKESKQDESGMPNNRFLAERTGGTYSTLKVQPAELEDSGVYFCASSHQGRGNTIYFGEGSWLTVV.

V usage is TRBV4-3 and J usage is TRBJ1-1; TRBD1 matches 8 bases. Germline trimming cut 0 bases from V and 1 base from J; bases unmatched to any gene: 7. CDR3 length: 17 amino acids. Germline CDR1 and CDR2: LGHNA and YSLEER. CDR3 loop: CASSQDWPDRENTEAFF. CDR3 DNA: TGCGCCAGCAGCCAAGATTGGCCGGACAGGGAGAACACTGAAGCTTTCTTT.